Following are 12 T cell receptor beta chains from one sample sequenced in a study of identifying expanded T cells in peripheral blood (dated by TCRdb to about 2019). The method behind the library was the immunoSEQ multiplex PCR assay. TCRdb re-hosts the immuneACCESS table, in-frame sequences only. Its copies lack some clones; in the studies checked, an unresolved V gene accounts for under half of them, and the cause for the rest is not known. Within this sample are about 120,000 clones, with about 80% of them counted one time only. 3% to 4% of the sample is in the top ten clones. The sample comprised blood. Receptors were obtained from a person aged 18 to 75 in good health.

Comments on this clone: Other DNA sequences in the same sample also yield this CDR3. The V gene is TRBV7-9, the J gene TRBJ1-2, with D unresolved. This CDR3 is built from 12 residues. In germline, CDR1 is SEHNR, CDR2 FQNEAQ (reference sequence). V dropped 4 bases and J dropped 4 bases, with 7 bases sitting between them. CDR3 DNA sequence: TGTGCCAGCAGCTCCTACACCTATGGCTACACCTTC. Amino acid sequence: CASSSYTYGYTF.

This chain links TRBV7-6 with TRBJ1-4; D gene unclear. Between the trimmed V and J ends, which lost 5 bases and 5 bases, there was a span of 6 bases. The CDR3 contains 12 residues. Germline loops: CDR1 SGHVS, CDR2 FNYEAQ. The CDR3 region is CASSQINEKLFF. DNA of the CDR3: TGTGCCAGCAGCCAGATCAATGAAAAACTGTTTTTT.

V usage is TRBV19 and J usage is TRBJ2-3, with 15 bases aligning to TRBD2. Germline V gene data show CDR1 as LNHDA and CDR2 as SQIVND (reference sequence). The V gene end was trimmed by 10 bases and the J gene end by 2 bases; junction bases not matched to a gene: 10. CDR3 length equals 17 residues. DNA for the CDR3: TGTGCCACCTCCCGGACTAGCGGGGGGGAGCACACAGATACGCAGTATTTT. Translated: CATSRTSGGEHTDTQYF.

This chain links TRBV4-3 with TRBJ2-3, with D tentatively TRBD1 or TRBD2 (7 bases each). The CDR3 has 17 amino acids. V shed 3 bases and J shed 5 bases, with 21 bases lying between them. Germline V gene data show CDR1 as LGHNA and CDR2 as YSLEER. CDR3 residues: CASSHLVQGGQGDTQYF. The CDR3 nucleotides are TGCGCCAGCAGCCACTTAGTGCAGGGGGGGCAGGGAGATACGCAGTATTTT.

CDR3 residues: CASSSSGTQYF. The CDR3 coding sequence is TGTGCCAGCAGCTCTTCGGGGACCCAGTACTTC. V is TRBV5-6 and J is TRBJ2-5; D call uncertain. CDR1 is SGHDT and CDR2 is YYEEEE in the germline V gene. The CDR3 length is 11 residues. V shed 3 bases and J shed 7 bases, with 7 bases lying between them. The entire variable domain, with the rest obtained from reference TRBV5-6 and TRBJ2-5, is as follows: DAGVTQSPTHLIKTRGQQVTLRCSPKSGHDTVSWYQQALGQGPQFIFQYYEEEERQRGNFPDRFSGHQFPNYSSELNVNALLLGDSALYLCASSSSGTQYFGPGTRLLVL.

The chain links TRBV7-9 to TRBJ1-5; D is possibly TRBD1 (6 bases). The CDR3 totals 13 residues. V was trimmed by 5 bases and J by 4 bases, leaving 9 bases between them. CDR1 is SEHNR and CDR2 is FQNEAQ in the germline V gene (reference sequence). The CDR3 here is CASSPQGNQPQHF. CDR3 sequence (DNA): TGTGCCAGCAGCCCACAGGGAAATCAGCCCCAGCATTTT.

This chain connects TRBV6-6 to TRBJ1-2; TRBD1 is a possible D gene (6 bases). The CDR3 consists of 12 residues. Trimming removed 6 bases at V and 5 bases at J, with 10 bases between. Germline-derived CDR1 and CDR2 are MNHNY and SVGAGI (reference sequence). The CDR3 DNA follows: TGTGCCAGCAGCCAGGGGCGGTATGGCTACACCTTC. It translates to CASSQGRYGYTF.

The rearrangement joins TRBV7-2 to TRBJ1-5; no firm D call. Looked up from germline, CDR1 is SGHTA and CDR2 is FQGNSA. This CDR3 has 14 residues. V dropped 4 bases and J dropped 6 bases, with 13 bases sitting between them. The DNA of the CDR3 is TGTGCCAGCAGCTCCGACATTTTCGGTCAGCCCCAGCATTTT. The encoded protein is CASSSDIFGQPQHF.

CDR3 DNA sequence: TGTGCCAGCAGTGAACAGGGGAGGGCAGATACGCAGTATTTT. It is translated as CASSEQGRADTQYF. The rearrangement links TRBV6-4 to TRBJ2-3; D could derive from TRBD1 or TRBD2 (7 bases each). Germline V CDR1 and CDR2: MRHNA, SNTAGT. The CDR3 is made up of 14 amino acids. Trimming removed 3 bases at V and 4 bases at J, with 11 bases between.

The rearrangement joins TRBV10-2 to TRBJ1-1; no firm D call. V gave up 6 bases and J gave up 4 bases, with 15 bases separating them. There are 14 residues in the CDR3. CDR1 is WSHSY, CDR2 SAAADI, per germline. CDR3 residues: CASSRMSEGTEAFF. CDR3 DNA sequence: TGCGCCAGCAGCCGAATGTCGGAGGGCACTGAAGCTTTCTTT.

The chain joins TRBV19 to TRBJ2-2; possibly TRBD2 for D (6 bases). The CDR3 spans 15 residues. Germline V gene lookup returns CDR1 LNHDA and CDR2 SQIVND (reference sequence). Trimming pared 7 bases from V and 5 bases from J, leaving 17 bases between. In nucleotides, the CDR3 is TGTGCCAGTAAACACTCTCTGGGGGGAACCGGGGAGCTGTTTTTT. Translation gives CASKHSLGGTGELFF.

This clone was seen once. The chain is built from TRBV6-1 and TRBJ2-7, with a possible D match to TRBD2 (6 bases). Trimming pared 5 bases from V and 6 bases from J, leaving 20 bases between. The CDR3 totals 15 residues. Germline values: CDR1 MNHNS, CDR2 SASEGT. DNA of the CDR3: TGTGCCAGCAGTAAAGAGGGGCGGGGTTATGCCGAGCAGTACTTC. Translation gives CASSKEGRGYAEQYF.